This T cell receptor beta chain originates from a study of control samples from healthy donors and cancer patients. This CDR3 is built from 15 residues. Trimming shortened V by 0 bases and J by 0 bases, and 6 bases separated the two germline ends. Germline lookup yields CDR1 MNHNS and CDR2 SASEGT. The repertoire was sequenced with immunoSEQ multiplex PCR; TCRdb's copy has only in-frame clones and lacks some. The table lists some 150,000 clones, 90% to 95% of them singletons. The sequence derives from a woman aged 25-40 years in good health. The gene calls are TRBV6-1 and TRBJ1-3; D not certain. Sequencing input: blood. This CDR3 is CASSEAGLSGNTIYF. CDR3 bases: TGTGCCAGCAGTGAAGCAGGCCTCTCTGGAAACACCATATATTTT.